This T cell receptor beta chain was identified in a study of response to subunit inactivated influenza vaccine. Study-wide points: Authors suggested that a seasonal influenza vaccination recruits few new T cells each time.

MiXCR, run by TCRdb on the RT-PCR reads, gives a single entry per CDR3 protein. The sample records 400,000 to 650,000 distinct CDR3 sequences, 7.2% being singletons. Trimming cost V 4 bases and J 10 bases; bases outside gene matches: 11. This CDR3 has 16 residues. Points on this clonotype: No antigen is known for it.

This receptor was identified in a man between 50 and 75 years old who received an inactivated influenza vaccine. Sequenced material: PBMCs from blood, taken 23 months after vaccination. The V call is TRBV12-3 or TRBV12-4, the J call TRBJ2-1; 12 nucleotides align to TRBD2. The CDR3 loop reads CASSSRPSGRAGEQFF. The CDR3 DNA is TGTGCCAGCAGTTCCCGTCCTAGCGGGAGGGCCGGGGAGCAGTTCTTC.